The clone carrying this T cell receptor beta chain has only a few counts. Its antigen remains unknown. The data derive from a study of beta chain features in type 1 diabetes. Sorting with CD45RO/CCR7/CD25/CD127/CD95/CD27 yielded naive, central memory, regulatory and stem-like memory CD4+ cells. General observations from the study: A moderate, significant TCRB CDR3 shortening appeared in type 1 diabetes across four CD4+ subsets.

The germline CDR1 and CDR2 sequences are LNHDA and SQIVND (reference sequence). This CDR3 has 13 amino acids. Deletions cut 5 bases from V and 6 bases from J, with 13 bases between. Expressed TCRB transcripts were sequenced after all isolated RNA was converted to cDNA. TCRdb's copy holds only in-frame clones and misses some; the assay was immunoSEQ multiplex PCR. The table includes some 230,000 clones, over 7.5% detected once. Sequencing was carried out using naive CD4+ T cells from blood. The V and J genes are TRBV19 and TRBJ1-2; D is perhaps TRBD1 (6 bases). The receptor was isolated from a woman aged 18-29 years in good health. The CDR3 DNA reads TGTGCCAGTAGTGGTCAGGGGTGGGATGGCTACACCTTC. This translates into CASSGQGWDGYTF.